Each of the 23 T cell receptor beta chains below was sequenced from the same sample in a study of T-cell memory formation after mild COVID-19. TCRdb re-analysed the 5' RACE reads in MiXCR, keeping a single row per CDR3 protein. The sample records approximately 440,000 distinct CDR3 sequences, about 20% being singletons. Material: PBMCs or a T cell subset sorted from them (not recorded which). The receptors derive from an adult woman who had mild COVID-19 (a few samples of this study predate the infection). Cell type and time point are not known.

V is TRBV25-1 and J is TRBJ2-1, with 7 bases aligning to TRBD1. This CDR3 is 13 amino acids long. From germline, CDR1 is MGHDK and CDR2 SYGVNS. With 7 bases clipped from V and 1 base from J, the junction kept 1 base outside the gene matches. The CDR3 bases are TGTGCCAGCAAGGGGGCATCCTACAATGAGCAGTTCTTC. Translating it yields CASKGASYNEQFF.

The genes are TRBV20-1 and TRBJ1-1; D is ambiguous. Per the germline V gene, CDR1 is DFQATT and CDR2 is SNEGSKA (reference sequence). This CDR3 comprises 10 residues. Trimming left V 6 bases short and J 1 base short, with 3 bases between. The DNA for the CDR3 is TGCAGTGCCGAGAACACTGAAGCTTTCTTT. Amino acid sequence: CSAENTEAFF.

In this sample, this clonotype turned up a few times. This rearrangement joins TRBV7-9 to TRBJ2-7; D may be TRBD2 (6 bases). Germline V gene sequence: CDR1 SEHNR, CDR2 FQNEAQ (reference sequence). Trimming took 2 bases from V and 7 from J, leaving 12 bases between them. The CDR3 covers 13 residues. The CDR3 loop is CASSLRELGEQYF. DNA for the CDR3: TGTGCCAGCAGCTTACGGGAGCTCGGGGAGCAGTACTTC.

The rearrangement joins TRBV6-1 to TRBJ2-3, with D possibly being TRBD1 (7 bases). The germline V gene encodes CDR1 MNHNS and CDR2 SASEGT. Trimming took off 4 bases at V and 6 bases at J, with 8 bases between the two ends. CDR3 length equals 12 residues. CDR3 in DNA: TGTGCCAGCAGTGCAGGGGGGGATACGCAGTATTTT. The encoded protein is CASSAGGDTQYF.

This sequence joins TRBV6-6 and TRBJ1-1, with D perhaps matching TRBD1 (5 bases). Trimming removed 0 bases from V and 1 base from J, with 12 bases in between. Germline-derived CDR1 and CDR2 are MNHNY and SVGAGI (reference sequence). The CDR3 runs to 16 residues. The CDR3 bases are TGTGCCAGCAGTTACTCGAATCGGGGGTCGAACACTGAAGCTTTCTTT. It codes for CASSYSNRGSNTEAFF.

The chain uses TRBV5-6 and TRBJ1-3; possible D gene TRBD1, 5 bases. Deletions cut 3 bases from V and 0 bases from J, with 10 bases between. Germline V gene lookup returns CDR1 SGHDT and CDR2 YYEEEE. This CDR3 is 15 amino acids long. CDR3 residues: CASSSGQTSGNTIYF. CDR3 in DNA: TGTGCCAGCAGCTCAGGACAAACCTCTGGAAACACCATATATTTT.

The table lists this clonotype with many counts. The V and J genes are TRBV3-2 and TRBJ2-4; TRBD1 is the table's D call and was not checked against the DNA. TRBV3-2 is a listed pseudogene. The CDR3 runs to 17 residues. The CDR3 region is CASSQDPTELPKNIQYF. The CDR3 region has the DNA TGTGCCAGCAGCCAAGATCCGACAGAGCTCCCCAAAAACATTCAGTACTTC.

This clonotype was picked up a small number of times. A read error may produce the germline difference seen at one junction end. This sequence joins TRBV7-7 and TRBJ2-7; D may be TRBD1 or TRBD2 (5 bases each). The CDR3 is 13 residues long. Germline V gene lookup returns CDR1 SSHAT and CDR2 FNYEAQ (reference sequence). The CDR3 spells CASSFSGTGEQYF. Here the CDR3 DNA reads TGTGCTAGCAGCTTCTCCGGGACGGGGGAGCAGTACTTC.

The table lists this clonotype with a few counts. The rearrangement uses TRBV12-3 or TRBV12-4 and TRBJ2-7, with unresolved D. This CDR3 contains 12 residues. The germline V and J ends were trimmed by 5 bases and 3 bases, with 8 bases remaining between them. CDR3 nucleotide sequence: TGTGCCAGCAGTAGGCTCGGCTACGAGCAGTACTTC. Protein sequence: CASSRLGYEQYF.

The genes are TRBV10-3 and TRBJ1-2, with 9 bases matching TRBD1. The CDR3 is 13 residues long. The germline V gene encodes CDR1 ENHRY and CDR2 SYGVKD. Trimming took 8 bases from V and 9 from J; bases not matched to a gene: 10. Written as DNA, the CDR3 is TGTGCCATCGGACGGGGACAGGGTACAAGCTACACCTTC. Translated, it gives CAIGRGQGTSYTF.

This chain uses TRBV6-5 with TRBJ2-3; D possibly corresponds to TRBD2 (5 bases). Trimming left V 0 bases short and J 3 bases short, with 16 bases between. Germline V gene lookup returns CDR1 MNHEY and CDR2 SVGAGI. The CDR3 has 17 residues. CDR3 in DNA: TGTGCCAGCAGTTACTCTCGGCGGGCCCTGGGTACAGATACGCAGTATTTT. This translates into CASSYSRRALGTDTQYF.

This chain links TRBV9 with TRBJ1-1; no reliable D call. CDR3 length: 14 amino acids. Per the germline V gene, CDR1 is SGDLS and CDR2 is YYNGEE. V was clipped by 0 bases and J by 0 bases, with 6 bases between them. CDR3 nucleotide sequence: TGTGCCAGCAGCGTAGCCCCTATGAACACTGAAGCTTTCTTT. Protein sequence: CASSVAPMNTEAFF.

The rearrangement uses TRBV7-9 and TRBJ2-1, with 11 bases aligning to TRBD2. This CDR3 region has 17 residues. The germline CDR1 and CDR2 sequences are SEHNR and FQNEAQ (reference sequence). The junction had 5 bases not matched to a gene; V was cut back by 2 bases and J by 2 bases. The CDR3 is CASSLLLAGETYNEQFF. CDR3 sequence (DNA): TGTGCCAGCAGCTTACTACTAGCGGGAGAGACCTACAATGAGCAGTTCTTC.

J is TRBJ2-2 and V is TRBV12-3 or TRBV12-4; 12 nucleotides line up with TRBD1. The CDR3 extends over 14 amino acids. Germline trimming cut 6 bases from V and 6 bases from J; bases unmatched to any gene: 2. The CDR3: CASRRDRGPGELFF. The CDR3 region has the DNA TGTGCCAGCAGGCGGGACAGGGGGCCCGGGGAGCTGTTTTTT.

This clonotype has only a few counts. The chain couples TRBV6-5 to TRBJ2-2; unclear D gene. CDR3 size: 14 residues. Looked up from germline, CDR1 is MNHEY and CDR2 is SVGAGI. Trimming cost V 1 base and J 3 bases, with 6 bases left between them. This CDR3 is CASSYFEDTGELFF. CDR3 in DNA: TGTGCCAGCAGTTACTTCGAGGACACCGGGGAGCTGTTTTTT.

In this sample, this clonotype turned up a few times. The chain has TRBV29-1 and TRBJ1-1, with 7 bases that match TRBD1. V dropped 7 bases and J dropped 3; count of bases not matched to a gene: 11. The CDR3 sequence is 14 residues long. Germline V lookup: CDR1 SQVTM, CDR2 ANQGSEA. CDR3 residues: CSATGQLLYTEAFF. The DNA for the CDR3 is TGCAGCGCCACGGGACAGCTCCTCTACACTGAAGCTTTCTTT.

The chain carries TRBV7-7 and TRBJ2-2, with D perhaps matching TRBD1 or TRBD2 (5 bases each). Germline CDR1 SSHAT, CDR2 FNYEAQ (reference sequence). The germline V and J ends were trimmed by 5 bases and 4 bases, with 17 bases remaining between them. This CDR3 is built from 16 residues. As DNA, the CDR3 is TGTGCCAGCAGCGCCGGTGTAGGTGGGGGCACCGGGGAGCTGTTTTTT. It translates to CASSAGVGGGTGELFF.

The CDR3 sequence: CSALGLAGGYEQYF. The DNA of the CDR3 is TGCAGTGCCCTGGGACTAGCGGGAGGATACGAGCAGTACTTC. The rearrangement joins TRBV20-1 to TRBJ2-7; 15 bases fit TRBD2. Germline V gene sequence: CDR1 DFQATT, CDR2 SNEGSKA (reference sequence). V was pared by 6 bases and J by 4 bases, with 4 bases of the junction left unmatched. The CDR3 has 14 amino acids.

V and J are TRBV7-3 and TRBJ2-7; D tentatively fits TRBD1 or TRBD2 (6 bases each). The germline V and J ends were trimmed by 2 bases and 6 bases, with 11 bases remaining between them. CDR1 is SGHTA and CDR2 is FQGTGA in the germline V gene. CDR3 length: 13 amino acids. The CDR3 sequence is CASSLGGGAEQYF. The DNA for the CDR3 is TGTGCCAGCAGCTTAGGAGGGGGAGCCGAGCAGTACTTC.

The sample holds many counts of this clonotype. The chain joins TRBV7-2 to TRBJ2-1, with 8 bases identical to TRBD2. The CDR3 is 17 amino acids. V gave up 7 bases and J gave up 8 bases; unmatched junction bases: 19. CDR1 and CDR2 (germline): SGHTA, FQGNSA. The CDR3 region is CASTPSVRGGPAHEQFF. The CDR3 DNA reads TGTGCCAGCACCCCCTCGGTTCGCGGGGGGCCCGCCCATGAGCAGTTCTTC.

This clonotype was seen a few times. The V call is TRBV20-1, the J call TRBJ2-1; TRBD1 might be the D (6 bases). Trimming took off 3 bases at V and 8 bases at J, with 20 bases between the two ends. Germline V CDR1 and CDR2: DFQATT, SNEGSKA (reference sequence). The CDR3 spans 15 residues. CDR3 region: CSASRDNIAFYEQFF. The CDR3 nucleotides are TGCAGTGCTAGCCGGGACAATATTGCCTTCTATGAGCAGTTCTTC.

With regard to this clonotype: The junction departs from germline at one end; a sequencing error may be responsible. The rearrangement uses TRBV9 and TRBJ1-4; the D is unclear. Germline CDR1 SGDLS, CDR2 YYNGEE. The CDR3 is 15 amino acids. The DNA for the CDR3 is TGTGCCAGCAGCGTAGGTTCCGCAACTAATGGAAAACTGTTTTTT. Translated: CASSVGSATNGKLFF.

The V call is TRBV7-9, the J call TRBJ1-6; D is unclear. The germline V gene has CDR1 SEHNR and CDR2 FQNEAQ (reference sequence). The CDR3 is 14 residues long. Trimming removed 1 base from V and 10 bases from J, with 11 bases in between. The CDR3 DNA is TGTGCCAGCAGCTTAGAAGACCGCAAGTCACCCCTCCACTTT. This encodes CASSLEDRKSPLHF.